This T cell receptor (beta chain) derives from a study of cytomegalovirus exposure and HLA in healthy donors. On this clone: Its antigen is undetermined.

Trimming left V 5 bases short and J 1 base short, with 9 bases between. The germline CDR1 and CDR2 sequences are SGHAT and FQNNGV. The CDR3 runs 13 residues. Assay used: immunoSEQ multiplex PCR; TCRdb lists only in-frame clones, some missing. Here the sample spans approximately 180,000 clones, around 87% being singletons. Notes on the study in general: The tendency of first-cohort TCR clusters to co-occur in the 120 or so validation repertoires was the finding of a later analysis. Most TCR sequences were uncommon, yet certain public TCRs appeared in many donors.

This clonotype was obtained from a woman younger than 45 in good health and CMV-seronegative. The sample taken for sequencing was PBMCs. The V gene is TRBV11-2, the J gene TRBJ2-7, with no clear D. CDR3 in DNA: TGTGCCAGCAGCCCAGGTACTTCCTACGAGCAGTACTTC. This encodes CASSPGTSYEQYF.